The clone carrying this TCR beta chain has only a few counts. The data were taken from a study of blood T cell repertoires in COVID-19. Germline CDR1 reads KGHSH; CDR2 reads LQKENI. V lost 3 bases, J lost 4 bases, and 12 bases lay in between. The CDR3 has 14 amino acids. Profiling relied on immunoSEQ multiplex PCR, and the TCRdb table lists in-frame clones only, not all of them. The repertoire holds 150,000 or so clones, approximately 86% seen once, with approximately 1.4% in the top ten. This clonotype was sampled from a woman between 55 and 75 years old with acute or convalescent COVID-19. This chain joins TRBV18 and TRBJ1-1, with D maybe TRBD1 (5 bases). Sequencing input: peripheral blood. CDR3 loop: CASSPNWGGTEAFF. The CDR3 coding sequence is TGTGCCAGCTCACCGAACTGGGGGGGCACTGAAGCTTTCTTT.